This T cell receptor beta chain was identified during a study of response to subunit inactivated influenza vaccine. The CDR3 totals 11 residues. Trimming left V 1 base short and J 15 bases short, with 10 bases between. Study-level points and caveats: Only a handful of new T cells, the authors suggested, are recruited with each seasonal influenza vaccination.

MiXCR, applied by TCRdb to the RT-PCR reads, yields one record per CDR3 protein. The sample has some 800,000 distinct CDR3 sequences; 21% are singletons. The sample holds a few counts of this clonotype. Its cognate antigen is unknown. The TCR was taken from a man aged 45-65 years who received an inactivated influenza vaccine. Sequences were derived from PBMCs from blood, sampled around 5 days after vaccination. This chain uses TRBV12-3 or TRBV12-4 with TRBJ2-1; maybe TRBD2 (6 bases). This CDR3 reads CASSLVGGRFF. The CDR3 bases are TGTGCCAGCAGTTTAGTGGGGGGACGGTTCTTC.